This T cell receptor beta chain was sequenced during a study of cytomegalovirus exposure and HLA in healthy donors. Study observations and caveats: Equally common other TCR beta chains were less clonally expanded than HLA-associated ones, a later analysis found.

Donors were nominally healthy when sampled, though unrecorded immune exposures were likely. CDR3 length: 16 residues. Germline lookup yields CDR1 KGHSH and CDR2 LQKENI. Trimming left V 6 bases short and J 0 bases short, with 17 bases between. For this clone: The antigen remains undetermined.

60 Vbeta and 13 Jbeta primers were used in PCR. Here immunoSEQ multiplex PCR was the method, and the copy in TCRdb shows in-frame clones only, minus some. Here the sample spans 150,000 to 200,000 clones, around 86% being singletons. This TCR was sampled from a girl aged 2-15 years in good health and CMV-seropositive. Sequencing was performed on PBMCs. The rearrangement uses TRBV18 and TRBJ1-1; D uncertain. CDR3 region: CASSSNSPSMNTEAFF. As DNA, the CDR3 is TGTGCCAGCTCCTCCAACAGCCCTTCCATGAACACTGAAGCTTTCTTT.